The 6 T cell receptor beta chains below come from one sample, sequenced in a study of cytomegalovirus exposure and HLA in healthy donors. Researchers ran the PCR with 60 Vbeta and 13 Jbeta primers. The data were produced by immunoSEQ multiplex PCR, yet TCRdb's version contains in-frame clones alone and is incomplete. This table holds some 160,000 clones, around a tenth found once. The sequencing input was PBMCs. The receptor source for this set is a male donor in good health and CMV-seronegative.

This sequence joins TRBV15 and TRBJ1-4; D is unresolved. Germline V gene sequence: CDR1 LNHNV, CDR2 YYDKDF (reference sequence). V was shortened by 3 bases and J by 0 bases, with 11 bases between the two germline ends. The CDR3 has 16 residues. The CDR3 DNA reads as TGTGCCACCAGCAGCCTTACTGGTGCAACTAATGAAAAACTGTTTTTT. Protein product: CATSSLTGATNEKLFF.

The chain couples TRBV27 to TRBJ1-1, with unresolved D. CDR3 length equals 12 residues. Germline V gene data show CDR1 as MNHEY and CDR2 as SMNVEV (reference sequence). The V end was cut by 4 bases, the J end by 1 base, with 4 bases between. CDR3 amino acids: CASSSRNTEAFF. In DNA form, the CDR3 reads TGTGCCAGCAGTTCCAGGAACACTGAAGCTTTCTTT.

This rearrangement joins TRBV7-8 to TRBJ2-1; TRBD1 matches at 9 bases. The CDR3 spans 15 residues. J gave up 2 bases and V 2 bases, and 1 base lay outside the gene matches. The germline V gene has CDR1 SGHVS and CDR2 FQNEAQ. CDR3 in amino acids: CASSLRQGAYNEQFF. Here the CDR3 DNA reads TGTGCCAGCAGCTTAAGACAGGGGGCCTACAATGAGCAGTTCTTC.

This clone was found a few times. The genes are TRBV7-2 and TRBJ2-7, with 9 positions matching TRBD2. This CDR3 is 15 amino acids long. Germline V gene sequence: CDR1 SGHTA, CDR2 FQGNSA. V lost 1 base, J lost 8 bases, and 9 bases stayed unmatched. The CDR3 DNA follows: TGTGCCAGCAGCTTAGGGGGCGGGAGGGCCAAGAAGCAGTACTTC. This sequence encodes CASSLGGGRAKKQYF.

This clone was recorded a few times. The chain joins TRBV5-1 to TRBJ2-2; the D is unclear. Germline V lookup: CDR1 SGHRS, CDR2 YFSETQ. The CDR3 length is 14 residues. V dropped 4 bases and J dropped 5 bases, with 12 bases sitting between them. The CDR3 region has the DNA TGCGCCAGCAGCCTTAGAACGATAACCGGGGAGCTGTTTTTT. Residues: CASSLRTITGELFF.

This clone was seen a few times. The chain couples TRBV6-5 to TRBJ2-2; 8 positions match TRBD1. Germline V CDR1 and CDR2: MNHEY, SVGAGI. J gave up 7 bases and V 2 bases, and 6 bases lay outside the gene matches. The CDR3 has 15 amino acids. The CDR3 loop reads CASSYVETGDGELFF. In DNA form, the CDR3 reads TGTGCCAGCAGTTACGTCGAGACAGGGGACGGGGAGCTGTTTTTT.